This T cell receptor (beta chain) was recovered during a study of regulatory T cells in long-lasting Graves disease. Looked up from germline, CDR1 is DFQATT and CDR2 is SNEGSKA (reference sequence). The CDR3 has 14 amino acids. V was trimmed by 0 bases and J by 3 bases, leaving 11 bases between them. Time point of the sample: newly diagnosed GD, antithyroid drugs for less than 3 months. The authors made the TCR library using RNA they extracted from PBMCs. Arm-PCR of CDR3 regions and iRepertoire HTBI primers were the basis on which TCR beta libraries were built. TCRdb independently ran MiXCR on the multiplex PCR reads; one entry per CDR3 protein. The sample lists hundreds of thousands of distinct CDR3 sequences; 15% were seen once. This sample was also put to use in a study of T cells in Graves' hyperthyroidism and ophthalmopathy. According to that study: Using 13 V-J features, a model discriminated ophthalmopathy from stable hyperthyroidism. With a median lead of about 6.9 months before onset, the model predicted ophthalmopathy.

The clonotype comes from a woman aged 40 to 49 with Graves disease. V usage is TRBV20-1 and J usage is TRBJ1-1, with D maybe TRBD1 (6 bases). Sequencing was performed on peripheral blood mononuclear cells (PBMCs), taken at new diagnosis, from a patient treated with antithyroid drugs. Written as DNA, the CDR3 is TGCAGTGCTAGAGAGGGAGGGGGATACACTGAAGCTTTCTTT. It yields the protein CSAREGGGYTEAFF.